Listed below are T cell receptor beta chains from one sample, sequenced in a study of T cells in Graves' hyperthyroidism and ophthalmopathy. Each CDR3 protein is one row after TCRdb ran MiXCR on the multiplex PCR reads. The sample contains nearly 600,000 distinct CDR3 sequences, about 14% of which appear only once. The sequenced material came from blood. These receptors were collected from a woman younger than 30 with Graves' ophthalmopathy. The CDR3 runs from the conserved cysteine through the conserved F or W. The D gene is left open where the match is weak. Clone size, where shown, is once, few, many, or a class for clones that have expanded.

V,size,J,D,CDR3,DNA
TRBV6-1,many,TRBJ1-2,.,CASRRDNYGYTF,TGTGCCAGCAGACGGGATAACTATGGCTACACCTTC
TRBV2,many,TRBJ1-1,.,CASSVQGSDTEAFF,TGTGCCAGCAGTGTACAGGGTAGTGACACTGAAGCTTTCTTT
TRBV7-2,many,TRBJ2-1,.,CASSLGSGDSWGEQFF,TGTGCCAGCAGCTTAGGTTCGGGAGATTCGTGGGGTGAGCAGTTCTTC
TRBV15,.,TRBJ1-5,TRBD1,CATSRGDRGGNQPQHF,TGTGCCACCAGCAGAGGGGACAGGGGAGGCAATCAGCCCCAGCATTTT
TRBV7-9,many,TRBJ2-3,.,CASSPMASTDTQYF,TGTGCCAGCAGCCCAATGGCCAGCACAGATACGCAGTATTTT
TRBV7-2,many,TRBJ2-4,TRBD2,CASSLASGRENIQYF,TGTGCCAGCAGCTTAGCTAGCGGGAGGGAAAACATTCAGTACTTC
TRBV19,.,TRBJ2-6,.,CASSEGHSSGANVLTF,TGTGCCAGTAGTGAGGGTCACTCGTCTGGGGCCAACGTCCTGACTTTC
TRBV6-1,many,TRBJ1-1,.,CASRSQNWNTEAFF,TGTGCCAGCAGGTCCCAAAACTGGAACACTGAAGCTTTCTTT
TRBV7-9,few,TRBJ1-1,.,CASSLMGVNAEAFF,TGTGCCAGCAGCTTAATGGGGGTGAACGCTGAAGCTTTCTTT
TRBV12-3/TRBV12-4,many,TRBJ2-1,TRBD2,CASSAAGDEQFF,TGTGCCAGCAGTGCGGCGGGGGATGAGCAGTTCTTC
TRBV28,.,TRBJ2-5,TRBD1,CASSLYLTGELRNQETQYF,TGTGCCAGCAGTTTATATCTCACAGGGGAGTTGAGAAACCAAGAGACCCAGTACTTC